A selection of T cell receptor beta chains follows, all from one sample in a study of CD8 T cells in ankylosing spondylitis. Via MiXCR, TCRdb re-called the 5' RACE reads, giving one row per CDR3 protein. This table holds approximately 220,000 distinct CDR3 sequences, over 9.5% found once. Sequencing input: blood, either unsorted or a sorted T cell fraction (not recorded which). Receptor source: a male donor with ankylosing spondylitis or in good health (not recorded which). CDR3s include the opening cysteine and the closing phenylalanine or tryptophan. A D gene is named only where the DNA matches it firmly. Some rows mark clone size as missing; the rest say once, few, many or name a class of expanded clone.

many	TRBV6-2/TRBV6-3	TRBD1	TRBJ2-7	TGTGCCAACACCGGGACAGGGGACCACGAGCAGTACTTC	CANTGTGDHEQYF
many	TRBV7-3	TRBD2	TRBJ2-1	TGTGCCAGCAGCCCTCGCCTAGCGGGGTTTAATGAGCAGTTCTTC	CASSPRLAGFNEQFF
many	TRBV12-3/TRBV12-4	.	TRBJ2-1	TGTGCCAGCAGTCCCCTTCACAATGAGCAGTTCTTC	CASSPLHNEQFF
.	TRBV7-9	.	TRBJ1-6	TGTGCCAGCAGCTTAACTAACATGAATTCACCCCTCCACTTT	CASSLTNMNSPLHF
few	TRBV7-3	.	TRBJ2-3	TGTGCCAGCAGCTTTGGGTCGGGGCCCACAGATACGCAGTATTTT	CASSFGSGPTDTQYF
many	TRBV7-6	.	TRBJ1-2	TGTGCCAGCAGGATAGGACAGCCGATTAACTATGGCTACACCTTC	CASRIGQPINYGYTF
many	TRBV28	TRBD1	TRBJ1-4	TGTGCCAGCAGTTTCGGACAGGGGGGTAATGAAAAACTGTTTTTT	CASSFGQGGNEKLFF
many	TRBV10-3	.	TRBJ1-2	TGTGCCATCAGTGAGTCAAGGGCGGATGGCTACACCTTC	CAISESRADGYTF
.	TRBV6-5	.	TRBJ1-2	TGTGCCAGCAGTTCGGACGGGAAGGGTGGCTACACCTTC	CASSSDGKGGYTF
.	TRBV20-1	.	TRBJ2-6	TGCAGTGCTTGGGCAAAGGCTCTGGGCTCTGGGGCCAACGTCCTGACTTTC	CSAWAKALGSGANVLTF
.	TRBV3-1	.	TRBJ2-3	TGTGCCAGCAGCCCGCGAGGCAGGGGCACAGATACGCAGTATTTT	CASSPRGRGTDTQYF
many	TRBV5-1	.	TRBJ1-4	TGCGCCAGCAGCTTGGCGGTGGAAGGAAAACTGTTTTTT	CASSLAVEGKLFF
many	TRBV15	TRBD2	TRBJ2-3	TGTGCCACCTTAGGCGGGGGGAAAACAGATACGCAGTATTTT	CATLGGGKTDTQYF
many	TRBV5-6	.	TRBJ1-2	TGTGCCAGCAGCTTGTCCGGGTATGGCTATGGCTACACCTTC	CASSLSGYGYGYTF
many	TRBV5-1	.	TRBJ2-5	TGCGCCAGTTCGAGGGGGGAAGGAGAGACCCAGTACTTC	CASSRGEGETQYF
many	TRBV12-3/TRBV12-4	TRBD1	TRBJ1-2	TGTGCCAGCCATCGACAGGGGGCAAATGGCTACACCTTC	CASHRQGANGYTF
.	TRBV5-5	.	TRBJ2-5	TGTGCCAGCAGCGTCGTCGGACAGGAGGGGGAGACCCAGTACTTC	CASSVVGQEGETQYF
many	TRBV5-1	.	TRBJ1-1	TGCGCCAGCAAAAATGGACGGGAGAACACTGAAGCTTTCTTT	CASKNGRENTEAFF
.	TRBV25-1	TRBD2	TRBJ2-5	TGTGCCAGCAGTGGGGCTAGCGGGGGGCAAGAGACCCAGTACTTC	CASSGASGGQETQYF
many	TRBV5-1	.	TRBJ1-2	TGCGCCAGCAGCTTGGATTCAGTCGGCTACACCTTC	CASSLDSVGYTF
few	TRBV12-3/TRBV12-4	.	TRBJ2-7	TGTGCCGACACTTATGCGGCAGGGGACGGCTACGAGCAGTACTTC	CADTYAAGDGYEQYF
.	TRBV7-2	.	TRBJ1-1	TGTGCCAGCAGCTCGACGACAGGGAACACTGAAGCTTTCTTT	CASSSTTGNTEAFF
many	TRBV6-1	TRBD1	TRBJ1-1	TGTGCCAGCAGTAGGGACAGTAACACTGAAGCTTTCTTT	CASSRDSNTEAFF
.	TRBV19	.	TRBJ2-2	TGTGCCAGTAGTATTAGTTTAGGGCAGACGAACACCGGGGAGCTGTTTTTT	CASSISLGQTNTGELFF
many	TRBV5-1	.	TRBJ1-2	TGCGCCAGCAGCTCTAACAGCCTTGACGTGAATAACTATGGCTACACCTTC	CASSSNSLDVNNYGYTF
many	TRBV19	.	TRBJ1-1	TGTGCCAGTAGTATAGTGGACACTGAAGCTTTCTTT	CASSIVDTEAFF
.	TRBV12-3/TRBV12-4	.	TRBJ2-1	TGTGCCAGCTGTTTCCAGGGTCGGCTGATCTTC	CASCFQGRLIF
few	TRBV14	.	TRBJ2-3	TGTGCCAGCAGCAAGGGGGACTTCTCGGGAGATACGCAGTATTTT	CASSKGDFSGDTQYF
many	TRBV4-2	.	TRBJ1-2	TGTGCCAGCAGCCAAAACAGGGTAATTAACTATGGCTACACCTTC	CASSQNRVINYGYTF
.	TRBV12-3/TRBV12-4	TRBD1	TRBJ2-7	TGTGCCAGCACCGGAGGACAGGGCAATTACGAGCAGTACTTC	CASTGGQGNYEQYF
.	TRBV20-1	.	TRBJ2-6	TGCAGCTTTTGGGGCCCGGAGCCCAACTCTGGGGCCAACGTCCTGACTTTC	CSFWGPEPNSGANVLTF
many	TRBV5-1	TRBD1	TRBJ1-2	TGCGCCAGCAGCTTGGCCCCCCAGGGGGCTACTCGGGGCTACACCTTC	CASSLAPQGATRGYTF
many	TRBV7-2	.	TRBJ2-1	TGTGCCAGCAGCGTTATTAGCTCCTACAATGAGCAGTTCTTC	CASSVISSYNEQFF
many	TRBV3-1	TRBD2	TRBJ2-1	TGTGCCAGCAGCCGACCTAGCGGGGGCTACAATGAGCAGTTCTTC	CASSRPSGGYNEQFF
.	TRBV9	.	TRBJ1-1	TGTGCCAGCAGCGCCGAAGGGGGGGCCAAGGTCCGCGAAGCTTTCTTT	CASSAEGGAKVREAFF
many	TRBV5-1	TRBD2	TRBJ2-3	TGCGCCAGCAGCTTGGACCTAGCGGGGCCATTGATAAAAGATACGCAGTATTTT	CASSLDLAGPLIKDTQYF
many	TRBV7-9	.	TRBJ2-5	TGTGCCAGCAGCTTAGGTGTTGTACCTCAGACCCAGTACTTC	CASSLGVVPQTQYF
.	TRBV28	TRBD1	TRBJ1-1	TGTGCCAGCAGTCCATCAACCGCCGGGACAGGGGGAAGGGTCACTGAAGCTTTCTTT	CASSPSTAGTGGRVTEAFF
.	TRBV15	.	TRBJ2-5	TGTGCCACCAGCAGAGTCGCGGGGCCGTGGAACCAAGAGACCCAGTACTTC	CATSRVAGPWNQETQYF
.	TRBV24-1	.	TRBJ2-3	TGTGCCACCAGTGATTGGGGCGGGGGCACAGATACGCAGTATTTT	CATSDWGGGTDTQYF
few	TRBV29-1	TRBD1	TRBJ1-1	TGCAGCGTTGCGCGGGACAGGGATTACACTGAAGCTTTCTTT	CSVARDRDYTEAFF
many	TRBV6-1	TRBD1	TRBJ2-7	TGTGCCAGCAGACCCTCCGGGACAGGAGAGAACGAGCAGTACTTC	CASRPSGTGENEQYF
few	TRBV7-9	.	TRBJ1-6	TGTGCCAGCAGCCCGGGACTTTTTAATTCACCCCTCCACTTT	CASSPGLFNSPLHF
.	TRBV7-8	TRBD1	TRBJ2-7	TGTGCCAGCGGGGGACAGGGAGGGTCCTACGAGCAGTACTTC	CASGGQGGSYEQYF
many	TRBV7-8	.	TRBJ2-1	TGTGCCAGCAGCCAGTTCGGGGGCGGTGAGCAGTTCTTC	CASSQFGGGEQFF
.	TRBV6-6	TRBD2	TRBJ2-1	TGTGCCAGCTCGAGCGGGGGCCTGGATGAGCAGTTCTTC	CASSSGGLDEQFF
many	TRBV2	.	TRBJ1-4	TGTGCCAGCAGCCCCCACACAGGAGTTAATGAAAAACTGTTTTTT	CASSPHTGVNEKLFF
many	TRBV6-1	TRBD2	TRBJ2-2	TGTGCCAGCAGTGGGGGGGGTTCAGCCGGGGAGCTGTTTTTT	CASSGGGSAGELFF
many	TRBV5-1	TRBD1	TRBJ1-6	TGCGCCAGCAGCCTGGGACAGGGGCGTAATTCACCCCTCCACTTT	CASSLGQGRNSPLHF
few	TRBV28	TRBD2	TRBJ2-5	TGTGCCAGCAGCTCCATAGCGGGGGGAGCAGAGACCCAGTACTTC	CASSSIAGGAETQYF
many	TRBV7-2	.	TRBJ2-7	TGTGCCAGCAGCTTAGTCGTATCGGTCGAGCAGTACTTC	CASSLVVSVEQYF
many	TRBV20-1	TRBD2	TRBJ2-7	TGCAGTGCGCTCCTAGCGGGGGCAAACTACGAGCAGTACTTC	CSALLAGANYEQYF
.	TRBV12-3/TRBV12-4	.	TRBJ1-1	TGTGCCAGCACCTTAGGACAGAAGAACACTGAAGCTTTCTTT	CASTLGQKNTEAFF
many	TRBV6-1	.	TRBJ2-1	TGTGCCAGCAGTGAAGCAAGACTCTACGAGCAGTTCTTC	CASSEARLYEQFF
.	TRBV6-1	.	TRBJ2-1	TGTGCCAGCAGTGAAGTCTACAATGAGCAGTTCTTC	CASSEVYNEQFF
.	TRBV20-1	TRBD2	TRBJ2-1	TGCAGTGCTAGAGGAGGTAGCGGGGGGTCTCACAACAATGAGCAGTTCTTC	CSARGGSGGSHNNEQFF
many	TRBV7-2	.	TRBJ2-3	TGTGCCAGCAGCTCCTGGGGTGGGGGGGCGGTTACAGATACGCAGTATTTT	CASSSWGGGAVTDTQYF